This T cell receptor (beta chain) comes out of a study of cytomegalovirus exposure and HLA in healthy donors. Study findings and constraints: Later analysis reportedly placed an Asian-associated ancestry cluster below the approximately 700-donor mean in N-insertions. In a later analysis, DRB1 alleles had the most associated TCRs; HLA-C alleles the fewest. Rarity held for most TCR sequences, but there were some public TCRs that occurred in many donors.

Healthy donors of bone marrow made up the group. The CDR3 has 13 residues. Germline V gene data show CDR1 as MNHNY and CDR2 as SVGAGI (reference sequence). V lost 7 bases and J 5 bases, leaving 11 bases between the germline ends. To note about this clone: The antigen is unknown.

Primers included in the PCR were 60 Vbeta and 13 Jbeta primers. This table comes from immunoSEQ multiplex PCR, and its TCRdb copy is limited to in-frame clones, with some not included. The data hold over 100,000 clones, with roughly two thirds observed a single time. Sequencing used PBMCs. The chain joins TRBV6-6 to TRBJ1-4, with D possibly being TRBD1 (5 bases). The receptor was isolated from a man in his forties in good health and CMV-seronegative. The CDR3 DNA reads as TGTGCCAGCACCACAGGAGCGAATGAAAAACTGTTTTTT. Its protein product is CASTTGANEKLFF.